Listed below are T cell receptor beta chains from one sample, sequenced in a study of memory CD4+ T cells and cytomegalovirus serostatus. Measured with immunoSEQ multiplex PCR; TCRdb has only the in-frame clones, and not every one. The profile shows tens of thousands of clones, around 77% of them singletons. Sequenced material: memory CD4+ T cells from blood. The receptors derive from an adult in good health and CMV-seronegative. Each CDR3 is given with its conserved first and last residue. The D gene is left open where the match is weak. A clone size is listed for some rows: how often the clone was seen (once, few, many), or a class if it is expanded.

V gene,J gene,clone size,D gene,CDR3 protein
TRBV10-1,TRBJ1-1,NA,NA,CASSAWGQAAFF
TRBV7-8,TRBJ2-7,few,TRBD2,CASSRPGLAGGGSYEQYF
TRBV14,TRBJ2-3,NA,NA,CASSLLWVTDTQYF
TRBV28,TRBJ2-7,NA,TRBD1,CASSQRTGSYEQYF
TRBV18,TRBJ2-1,NA,NA,CASSLTMDSRNNEQFF
TRBV29-1,TRBJ1-3,once,NA,CSARQAGNTIYF
TRBV29-1,TRBJ1-1,NA,TRBD1,CSGIRGADTEAFF
TRBV7-2,TRBJ2-7,NA,NA,CASSLKTGTHEQYF
TRBV9,TRBJ2-3,NA,NA,CASSVAVHGRTTDTQYF
TRBV5-1,TRBJ1-3,NA,NA,CASSAEQATLGNTIYF
TRBV19,TRBJ2-7,NA,TRBD1,CASSLRTGYEQYF